Each of the 5 T cell receptor beta chains below was sequenced from the same sample in a study of Ad26.COV2.S vaccination and SARS-CoV-2 variants. Treatment: around 19 received Ad26.COV2.S at low or high dose, single or two shots; 5 received placebo; per-sample allocation not given. Material that was analyzed had been drawn on day 63 after the first vaccine or placebo injection. Only in-frame clones appear in the TCRdb table, and some are missing; sequencing was by immunoSEQ multiplex PCR. This sample has around 270,000 clones, with roughly nine tenths found just once. The specimen comprised peripheral blood, sampled in a trial of Ad26.COV2.S vaccine versus placebo. These receptors were taken from a person aged 18 to 65 who received the Ad26.COV2.S COVID-19 vaccine or a placebo.

The chain links TRBV5-5 to TRBJ1-1; 7 bases agree with TRBD1. This CDR3 comprises 15 residues. V shed 4 bases and J 1 base; nucleotides not matched to a gene: 7. Germline V gene lookup returns CDR1 SGHKS and CDR2 YYEKEE (reference sequence). This CDR3 reads CASSSDRAKNTEAFF. The CDR3 DNA reads TGTGCCAGCAGCAGCGACAGGGCAAAGAACACTGAAGCTTTCTTT.

The chain is built from TRBV6-2 or TRBV6-3 and TRBJ2-7; 10 bases fit TRBD2. Germline CDR1 and CDR2: MNHEY and SVGEGT. The CDR3 sequence is 18 residues long. V lost 4 bases, J lost 0 bases, and 12 bases stayed unmatched. The CDR3 loop is CASSSGLADRGSSYEQYV. In nucleotides, the CDR3 is TGTGCCAGCAGTTCAGGACTAGCGGATAGGGGTTCCTCCTACGAGCAGTACGTC.

For the CDR3, the DNA is TGTGCCAGCAGCCAGGCGGGGCGTTCACAGCCCCAGCATTTT. It translates to CASSQAGRSQPQHF. This rearrangement joins TRBV7-2 to TRBJ1-5; weak D call: TRBD1 (5 bases). The CDR3 contains 14 residues. CDR1 is SGHTA, CDR2 FQGNSA, per germline. Trimming stripped 5 bases from V and 7 bases from J, with 15 bases between. Together with reference TRBV7-2 and TRBJ1-5, the CDR3 gives the full variable domain: GAGVSQSPSNKVTEKGKDVELRCDPISGHTALYWYRQSLGQGLEFLIYFQGNSAPDKSGLPSDRFSAERTGGSVSTLTIQRTQQEDSAVYLCASSQAGRSQPQHFGDGTRLSIL.

In its sample, this clone was seen a few times. V is TRBV14 and J is TRBJ2-7; D gene ambiguous. Trimming took off 4 bases at V and 2 bases at J, with 15 bases between the two ends. Germline V gene data show CDR1 as SGHDN and CDR2 as FVKESK. The CDR3 is made up of 15 amino acids. The DNA for the CDR3 is TGTGCCAGCAGCCTCAATCACAGACGGACCTACGAGCAGTACTTC. Residues: CASSLNHRRTYEQYF.

The count of this clone is one. The chain has TRBV27 and TRBJ2-1, with D unresolved. Germline CDR1 and CDR2: MNHEY and SMNVEV (reference sequence). V was clipped by 7 bases and J by 2 bases, with 12 bases between them. The CDR3 runs to 14 residues. The CDR3 DNA follows: TGTGCCAGCAAGTTCGCCCCCGCCTACAATGAGCAGTTCTTC. Encoded protein: CASKFAPAYNEQFF.